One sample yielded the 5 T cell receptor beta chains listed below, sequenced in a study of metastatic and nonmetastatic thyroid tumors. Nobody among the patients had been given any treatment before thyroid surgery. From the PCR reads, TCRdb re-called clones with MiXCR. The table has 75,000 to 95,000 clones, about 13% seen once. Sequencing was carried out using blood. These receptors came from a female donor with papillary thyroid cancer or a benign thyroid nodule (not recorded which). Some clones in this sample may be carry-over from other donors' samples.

The CDR3 bases are TGTGCCATCAGTGATCAGGGGGCGATTCAGCCCCAGCATTTT. Its translation: CAISDQGAIQPQHF. The chain employs TRBV10-3 and TRBJ1-5; 8 positions match TRBD1. The CDR3 contains 14 residues. Per germline, CDR1 ENHRY and CDR2 SYGVKD. V shed 3 bases and J 6 bases; nucleotides not matched to a gene: 4.

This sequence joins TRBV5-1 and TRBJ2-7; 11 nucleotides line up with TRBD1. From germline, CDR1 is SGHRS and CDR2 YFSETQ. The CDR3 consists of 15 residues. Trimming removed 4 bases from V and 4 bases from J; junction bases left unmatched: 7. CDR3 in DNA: TGCGCCAGCAGCACCTTCGGGACAGGGGGTTACGAGCAGTACTTC. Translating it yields CASSTFGTGGYEQYF.

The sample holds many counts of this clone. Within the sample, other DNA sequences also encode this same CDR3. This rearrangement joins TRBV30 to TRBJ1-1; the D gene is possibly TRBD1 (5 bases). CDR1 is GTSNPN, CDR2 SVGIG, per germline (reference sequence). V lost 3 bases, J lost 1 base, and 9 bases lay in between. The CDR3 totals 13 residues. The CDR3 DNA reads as TGTGCCTGGAGGTTTGGGGGGAACACTGAAGCTTTCTTT. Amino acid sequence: CAWRFGGNTEAFF. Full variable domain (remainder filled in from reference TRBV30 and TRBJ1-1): SQTIHQWPATLVQPVGSPLSLECTVEGTSNPNLYWYRQAAGRGLQLLFYSVGIGQISSEVPQNLSASRPQDRQFILSSKKLLLSDSGFYLCAWRFGGNTEAFFGQGTRLTVV.

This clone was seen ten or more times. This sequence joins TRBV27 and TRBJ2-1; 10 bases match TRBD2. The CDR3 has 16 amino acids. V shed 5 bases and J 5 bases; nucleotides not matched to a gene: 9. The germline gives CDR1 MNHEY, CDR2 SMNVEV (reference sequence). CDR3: CASSPLHLAGDNEQFF. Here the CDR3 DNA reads TGTGCCAGCAGTCCTCTTCATCTAGCGGGGGACAATGAGCAGTTCTTC.

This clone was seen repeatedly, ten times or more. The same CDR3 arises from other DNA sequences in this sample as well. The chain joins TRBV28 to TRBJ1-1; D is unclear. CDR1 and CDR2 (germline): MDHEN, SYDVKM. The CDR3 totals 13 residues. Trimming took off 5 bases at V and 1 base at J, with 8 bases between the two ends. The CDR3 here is CASSRRPNTEAFF. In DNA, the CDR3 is TGTGCCAGCAGTCGGCGTCCGAACACTGAAGCTTTCTTT.